This is a list of T cell receptor beta chains from one sample in a study of T cell repertoires in cytomegalovirus infection. Their antigen targets remain unknown. TCRdb itself ran the reads through MiXCR, one entry per CDR3 protein. The sample includes some 920,000 distinct CDR3 sequences, approximately 33% of them seen just once. Sequenced here: cultured CD8+ T cells from PBMCs, sampled from culture after CMV antigen stimulation. Source of these receptors: a human donor in good health (CMV status not recorded). Some clones in this sample may be carry-over from other donors' samples. CDR3s include the opening cysteine and the closing phenylalanine or tryptophan. A D gene is named only where the DNA matches it firmly. Clone size is given for some rows only: seen once, a few or many times, or a class if the clone is expanded.

.,TRBV6-5,.,TRBJ2-2,CASSYRRESLAGELFF,TGTGCCAGCAGTTACCGTAGGGAGTCTCTGGCCGGGGAGCTGTTTTTT
TRBD2,TRBV19,.,TRBJ2-1,CGSSIGGSSYNEQFF,TGTGGCAGTAGTATTGGCGGGAGCTCCTACAATGAGCAGTTCTTC
.,TRBV7-2,many,TRBJ1-2,CASSSEGRTSFYGYTF,TGTGCCAGCAGCTCTGAGGGCAGGACTTCTTTCTATGGCTACACCTTC
TRBD2,TRBV7-8,many,TRBJ2-2,CASSLAGEGNTGELFF,TGTGCCAGCAGCTTAGCCGGGGAGGGGAACACCGGGGAGCTGTTTTTT
TRBD1,TRBV7-2,many,TRBJ2-7,CASSLGTGYSYEQYF,TGTGCCAGCAGCTTAGGGACAGGGTACTCCTACGAGCAGTACTTC
.,TRBV10-3,.,TRBJ2-5,CAITVGKAMQTQYF,TGTGCCATCACCGTCGGAAAGGCTATGCAGACCCAGTACTTC
.,TRBV4-1,.,TRBJ2-1,CASSQDEEGVMVF,TGCGCCAGCAGCCAAGATGAGGAGGGGGTCATGGTGTTC
.,TRBV4-1,few,TRBJ1-1,CASSQPREGRTEAFF,TGCGCCAGCAGCCAGCCCCGTGAGGGGAGAACTGAAGCTTTCTTT
TRBD1,TRBV4-2,few,TRBJ2-2,CASSQDWDRGLNGELFF,TGTGCCAGCAGCCAAGATTGGGACAGGGGGCTTAACGGGGAGCTGTTTTTT
.,TRBV6-6,.,TRBJ1-2,CASNLLDEDGYTF,TGTGCCAGCAACCTTCTCGACGAGGATGGCTACACCTTC
.,TRBV5-6,.,TRBJ1-2,CASSLGKIYGYTF,TGTGCCAGCAGCTTAGGCAAAATCTATGGCTACACCTTC
.,TRBV20-1,.,TRBJ2-1,CSAREPGKGRYNEQFF,TGCAGTGCTAGAGAACCCGGCAAGGGGCGCTACAATGAGCAGTTCTTC